The clone carrying this T cell receptor (beta chain) was observed at least ten times. What it binds is not known. The CDR3 has 13 amino acids. The germline V gene encodes CDR1 KGHDR and CDR2 SFDVKD. The V gene lost 4 bases and the J gene lost 11 bases, with 16 bases spanning the gap. The entry originates in a study of regulatory T cells in long-lasting Graves disease. Investigators prepared the TCR beta libraries by applying iRepertoire HTBI primers and Arm-PCR of CDR3 regions. TCRdb re-derived calls from the multiplex PCR reads in MiXCR, one entry per CDR3 protein. This sample has hundreds of thousands of distinct CDR3 sequences; around 15% occur once, and the top ten carry approximately 30%. As for time point: newly diagnosed GD, antithyroid drugs for less than 3 months. From PBMCs, RNA was extracted and then used to make the TCR library. Roughly 9 milliliters of peripheral blood were taken and placed in EDTA tubes.

Findings of the study overall: Graves' patients with persistent disease showed TCR diversity lower than patients newly diagnosed.

These records were also assigned to another study, of T cells in Graves' hyperthyroidism and ophthalmopathy. From that paper: Carried out on the TCR CDR3, a first-round RT-PCR used the HTBI primer set. In blood, most of the thyroid clonotypes expanded above 0.001 were also present.

This clonotype was sampled from a man in his forties with Graves disease. The specimen comprised peripheral blood mononuclear cells (PBMCs), sampled at new diagnosis, from a patient treated with antithyroid drugs. The V gene is TRBV24-1, the J gene TRBJ1-1; possible D gene TRBD1, 5 bases. Here the CDR3 reads CATSELTGTKAFF. Written as DNA, the CDR3 is TGTGCCACCAGTGAACTCACAGGAACCAAGGCTTTCTTT.